This is a list of T cell receptor beta chains from one sample in a study of radiotherapy plus CTLA-4 blockade in lung cancer. The repertoire was sequenced with immunoSEQ multiplex PCR; TCRdb's copy has only in-frame clones and lacks some. The sample gives about 80,000 clones, roughly 86% of which show up once; 2% to 2.5% is in the top ten. Sequences were derived from peripheral blood, sampled from a patient treated with radiotherapy plus ipilimumab. These receptors all stem from a human donor with non-small cell lung cancer who had a partial response to radiotherapy plus ipilimumab. CDR3s include the opening cysteine and the closing phenylalanine or tryptophan. D genes are given only for firm matches. The size field is filled for only some rows; it gives once, few, many or a size class.

J gene: TRBJ2-2
V gene: TRBV4-3
D gene: .
clone size: .
CDR3 DNA: TGCGCCAGCAGCCAAGATTCCTTCCTATCTGCTCCCAGGCAGAACACCGGGGAGCTGTTTTTT
CDR3 protein: CASSQDSFLSAPRQNTGELFF

J gene: TRBJ1-2
V gene: TRBV10-3
D gene: TRBD1
clone size: .
CDR3 DNA: TGTGCCATCAGCGATGGGACAGGGCGGGCCTATGGCTACACCTTC
CDR3 protein: CAISDGTGRAYGYTF

J gene: TRBJ1-5
V gene: TRBV6-5
D gene: TRBD1
clone size: few
CDR3 DNA: TGTGCCAGCCTTCGGACAGGGGGAGGCAATCAGCCCCAGCATTTT
CDR3 protein: CASLRTGGGNQPQHF

J gene: TRBJ2-3
V gene: TRBV5-6
D gene: .
clone size: .
CDR3 DNA: TGTGCCAGCAGCTTGGTGTCGTTTACTAGCACAGATACGCAGTATTTT
CDR3 protein: CASSLVSFTSTDTQYF

J gene: TRBJ2-2
V gene: TRBV27
D gene: TRBD1
clone size: .
CDR3 DNA: TGTGCCAGCACCGGACAGGGGGCGGTTTTGATAGCCGGGGAGCTGTTTTTT
CDR3 protein: CASTGQGAVLIAGELFF

J gene: TRBJ2-7
V gene: TRBV7-2
D gene: TRBD2
clone size: .
CDR3 DNA: TGTGCCAGCAGCTTCGGACTAGCGGGAATCTCGGGGGAGCAGTACTTC
CDR3 protein: CASSFGLAGISGEQYF

J gene: TRBJ1-5
V gene: TRBV7-9
D gene: TRBD1
clone size: .
CDR3 DNA: TGTGCCAGCAGCCGAAGAGGGACAGGGGCAGAGGGTCAGCCCCAGCATTTT
CDR3 protein: CASSRRGTGAEGQPQHF

J gene: TRBJ2-2
V gene: TRBV7-2
D gene: TRBD2
clone size: .
CDR3 DNA: TGTGCCAGCAGCCCCCGGACTAGCAGGAGCTCCGGGGAGCTGTTTTTT
CDR3 protein: CASSPRTSRSSGELFF

J gene: TRBJ2-1
V gene: TRBV4-2
D gene: .
clone size: .
CDR3 DNA: TGTGCCAGCACCAAAGGGAACAGGGAGAGGGATGAGCAGTTCTTC
CDR3 protein: CASTKGNRERDEQFF

J gene: TRBJ2-1
V gene: TRBV4-2
D gene: TRBD2
clone size: .
CDR3 DNA: TGTGCCAGCAGCCAAGCCTCTCTAGCGGGAGGGCCAAATGAGCAGTTCTTC
CDR3 protein: CASSQASLAGGPNEQFF

J gene: TRBJ2-3
V gene: TRBV6-5
D gene: .
clone size: .
CDR3 DNA: TGTGCCAGCAGTTACTTCGGGGTACGCACAGATACGCAGTATTTT
CDR3 protein: CASSYFGVRTDTQYF

J gene: TRBJ2-3
V gene: TRBV7-2
D gene: TRBD1
clone size: .
CDR3 DNA: TGTGCCAGCAGCTTAGGGACAGGGAAGACAGATACGCAGTATTTT
CDR3 protein: CASSLGTGKTDTQYF

J gene: TRBJ2-7
V gene: TRBV28
D gene: TRBD1
clone size: .
CDR3 DNA: TGTGCCAGCAGTGGACAAGGACAGGGGGCCTACGAGCAGTACTTC
CDR3 protein: CASSGQGQGAYEQYF

J gene: TRBJ1-4
V gene: TRBV7-9
D gene: TRBD1
clone size: .
CDR3 DNA: TGTGCCAGCAGCGAGAACAGGGGGGGTTCCAATGAAAAACTGTTTTTT
CDR3 protein: CASSENRGGSNEKLFF

J gene: TRBJ1-3
V gene: TRBV4-1
D gene: .
clone size: .
CDR3 DNA: TGCGCCAGCAGCCAAGATCTCCGAGGGCACTCTGGAAACACCATATATTTT
CDR3 protein: CASSQDLRGHSGNTIYF

J gene: TRBJ2-3
V gene: TRBV28
D gene: TRBD2
clone size: .
CDR3 DNA: TGTGCCAGCAGTTCCGTTTCTAGCGGGTCCTCGCAGGATACGCAGTATTTT
CDR3 protein: CASSSVSSGSSQDTQYF

J gene: TRBJ1-1
V gene: TRBV28
D gene: .
clone size: .
CDR3 DNA: TGTGCCAGCAGTCGTACAAGGAACACTGAAGCTTTCTTT
CDR3 protein: CASSRTRNTEAFF

J gene: TRBJ1-1
V gene: TRBV5-6
D gene: .
clone size: .
CDR3 DNA: TGTGCCAGCAGCTTCTCGGCGGTTCCGTATGAAGCTTTCTTT
CDR3 protein: CASSFSAVPYEAFF

J gene: TRBJ2-7
V gene: TRBV27
D gene: TRBD2
clone size: .
CDR3 DNA: TGTGCCAGCAGCTATCGGGGGGGCTACGAGCAGTACTTC
CDR3 protein: CASSYRGGYEQYF

J gene: TRBJ1-5
V gene: TRBV28
D gene: .
clone size: .
CDR3 DNA: TGTGCCAGCAGGCCCCCACTGGCGGGACAGCCCCAGCATTTT
CDR3 protein: CASRPPLAGQPQHF

J gene: TRBJ1-2
V gene: TRBV2
D gene: TRBD1
clone size: .
CDR3 DNA: TGTGCCAGCAGTGTAACAGGGGTAGGAGCTAACTATGGCTACACCTTC
CDR3 protein: CASSVTGVGANYGYTF

J gene: TRBJ2-1
V gene: TRBV19
D gene: .
clone size: .
CDR3 DNA: TGTGCCAGTAGTATTCATGTTGAGCAGTTCTTC
CDR3 protein: CASSIHVEQFF

J gene: TRBJ2-3
V gene: TRBV4-3
D gene: .
clone size: .
CDR3 DNA: TGCGCCAGCAGCCAAGAGGGCGCAGATACGCAGTATTTT
CDR3 protein: CASSQEGADTQYF